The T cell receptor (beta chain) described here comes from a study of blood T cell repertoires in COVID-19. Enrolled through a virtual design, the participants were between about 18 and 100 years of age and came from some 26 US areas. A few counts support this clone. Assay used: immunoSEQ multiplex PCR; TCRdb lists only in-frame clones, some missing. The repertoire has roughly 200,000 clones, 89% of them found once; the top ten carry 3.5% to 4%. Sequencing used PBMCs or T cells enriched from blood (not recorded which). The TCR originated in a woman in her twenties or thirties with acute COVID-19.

The CDR3 DNA sequence: TGTGCCAGCAGTGAGGAAGGCAGGGGAAATACTGAAGCTTTCTTT. Translation: CASSEEGRGNTEAFF. The chain carries TRBV6-4 and TRBJ1-1; TRBD1 is a possible D gene (6 bases). The CDR3 sequence is 15 residues long. Trimming stripped 3 bases from V and 5 bases from J, with 16 bases between. Germline CDR1 and CDR2: MRHNA and SNTAGT.